This TCR beta chain was sequenced during a study of CD4+ T cells in melanoma (dated by TCRdb to between 2021 and 2024). Regarding the complete study: Neoantigen-specific CD4+ T cells in human melanoma were investigated in the study. What the study reported, not specific to this receptor: Neoantigen-specific CD4+ T cells were reported to be correlated with the function of CD8+ T cells, macrophages and B cells. Diverse differentiation states were reported to be shown by neoantigen-specific CD4+ T cells in melanoma.

V is cut by 2 bases and J by 2 bases, and the space between the germline ends is 13 bases. Taken from the germline V gene, the CDR1 and CDR2 loops are LGHNA and YSLEER. The CDR3 spans 16 residues, from the cysteine through the phenylalanine. Of all the DNA, just the CDR3 is kept, 48 bases in frame from base 1. Patients with melanoma were used as donors. Library construction relied on the immunoSEQ multiplex PCR assay. Imported from immuneACCESS, the table was reduced by TCRdb to in-frame sequences with V and J called. These copies leave out some clones; in studies compared against another copy, an unresolved V gene accounts for under half, and the cause of the remainder is not known. This sample lists about 50,000 clones; 89% were detected once. The top ten hold about 12% of the sample. Worth noting for this clone: Its antigen is not yet known. No base qualities exist here, and no much larger clone lies one base off it.

Material for sequencing was peripheral blood. This receptor was taken from a human donor with melanoma. The chain was built from TRBV4-3 and TRBJ1-3; tentative D gene TRBD1, with 5 bases matching. The sequence in DNA is TGCGCCAGCAGCCAATCGGGGACTAGCCCTGGAAACACCATATATTTT. This sequence encodes CASSQSGTSPGNTIYF.